The rows below give T cell receptor beta chains drawn from one sample of a study of shared clonotypes between healthy human individuals. Sequencing was performed with immunoSEQ multiplex PCR; in TCRdb, only in-frame clones are kept and a portion is missing. The sample records just over 2,000,000 clones, 90% to 95% being singletons. The specimen sequenced was naive CD4+ T cells sorted from blood. The receptors come from a young man in good health. CDR3s include the opening cysteine and the closing phenylalanine or tryptophan. A D gene is named only where the DNA matches it firmly. Size is stated for part of the rows, as once, few or many counts, or as a class when the clone is expanded.

CDR3aa: CASSLVNTGELFF
CDR3nt: TGTGCCAGCAGCTTAGTAAACACCGGGGAGCTGTTTTTT
j_gene: TRBJ2-2
v_gene: TRBV11-2
abundance: NA
d_gene: NA

CDR3aa: CATSSPGPNYGYTF
CDR3nt: TGTGCCACCAGCAGTCCGGGACCGAACTATGGCTACACCTTC
j_gene: TRBJ1-2
v_gene: TRBV15
abundance: NA
d_gene: NA

CDR3aa: CASSLDRAGTGELFF
CDR3nt: TGCGCCAGCAGCCTAGACAGGGCGGGCACCGGGGAGCTGTTTTTT
j_gene: TRBJ2-2
v_gene: TRBV4-1
abundance: NA
d_gene: TRBD1

CDR3aa: CASSPRDVQETQYF
CDR3nt: TGTGCCAGCAGCCCGAGGGACGTCCAAGAGACCCAGTACTTC
j_gene: TRBJ2-5
v_gene: TRBV28
abundance: NA
d_gene: NA

CDR3aa: CASSATTYGYTF
CDR3nt: TGCGCCAGCAGCGCCACGACCTATGGCTACACCTTC
j_gene: TRBJ1-2
v_gene: TRBV5-1
abundance: NA
d_gene: NA

CDR3aa: CASTGINRANVLTF
CDR3nt: TGTGCCAGCACAGGAATCAATAGGGCCAACGTCCTGACTTTC
j_gene: TRBJ2-6
v_gene: TRBV2
abundance: NA
d_gene: NA

CDR3aa: CASTPSGTAKINSPLHF
CDR3nt: TGTGCCAGCACCCCCTCCGGGACAGCCAAAATCAATTCACCCCTCCACTTT
j_gene: TRBJ1-6
v_gene: TRBV7-8
abundance: NA
d_gene: TRBD1

CDR3aa: CASSAGLAGVYNEQFF
CDR3nt: TGTGCCAGCAGCGCTGGACTAGCGGGGGTCTACAATGAGCAGTTCTTC
j_gene: TRBJ2-1
v_gene: TRBV5-6
abundance: NA
d_gene: TRBD2

CDR3aa: CASSEGSLRDRGTEAFF
CDR3nt: TGTGCCAGCAGTGAAGGAAGTCTCCGGGACAGGGGCACTGAAGCTTTCTTT
j_gene: TRBJ1-1
v_gene: TRBV6-1
abundance: NA
d_gene: TRBD1

CDR3aa: CASSYSSGTGGRKLFF
CDR3nt: TGTGCCAGCAGTTACTCGAGCGGGACGGGCGGACGGAAACTGTTTTTT
j_gene: TRBJ1-4
v_gene: TRBV6-5
abundance: NA
d_gene: NA

CDR3aa: CASSLTGGTYNEQFF
CDR3nt: TGTGCCAGCAGTTTAACAGGGGGGACCTACAATGAGCAGTTCTTC
j_gene: TRBJ2-1
v_gene: TRBV6-5
abundance: NA
d_gene: TRBD1

CDR3aa: CASSLTGGDSYGQYF
CDR3nt: TGTGCCAGCAGCTTGACAGGGGGAGACTCCTACGGGCAGTACTTC
j_gene: TRBJ2-7
v_gene: TRBV7-9
abundance: NA
d_gene: TRBD1

CDR3aa: CASSLAYGTGRANEKLFF
CDR3nt: TGTGCCAGCAGCTTAGCGTACGGGACAGGCCGGGCTAATGAAAAACTGTTTTTT
j_gene: TRBJ1-4
v_gene: TRBV7-9
abundance: NA
d_gene: TRBD1

CDR3aa: CASSLSDRGITGELFF
CDR3nt: TGTGCCAGCAGCCTCTCGGACAGGGGGATCACCGGGGAGCTGTTTTTT
j_gene: TRBJ2-2
v_gene: TRBV11-3
abundance: NA
d_gene: TRBD1

CDR3aa: CASSPGTSGSRLLYNEQFF
CDR3nt: TGCGCCAGCAGCCCGGGGACTAGCGGGTCCCGACTACTCTACAATGAGCAGTTCTTC
j_gene: TRBJ2-1
v_gene: TRBV5-1
abundance: NA
d_gene: TRBD2

CDR3aa: CATSRDRGDSEQYF
CDR3nt: TGTGCCACCAGCAGGGACAGGGGGGATTCCGAGCAGTACTTC
j_gene: TRBJ2-7
v_gene: TRBV15
abundance: once
d_gene: TRBD1